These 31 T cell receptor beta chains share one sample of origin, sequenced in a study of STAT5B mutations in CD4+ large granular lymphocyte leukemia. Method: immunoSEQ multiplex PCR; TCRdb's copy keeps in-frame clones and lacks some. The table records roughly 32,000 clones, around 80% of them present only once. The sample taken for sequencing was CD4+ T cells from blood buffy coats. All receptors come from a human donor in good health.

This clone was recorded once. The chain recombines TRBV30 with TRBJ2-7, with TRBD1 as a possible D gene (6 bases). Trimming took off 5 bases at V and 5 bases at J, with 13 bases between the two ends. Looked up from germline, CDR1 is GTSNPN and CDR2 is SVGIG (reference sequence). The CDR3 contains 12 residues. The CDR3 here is CAWSGTTDEQYF. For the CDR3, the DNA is TGTGCCTGGTCCGGGACAACGGACGAGCAGTACTTC.

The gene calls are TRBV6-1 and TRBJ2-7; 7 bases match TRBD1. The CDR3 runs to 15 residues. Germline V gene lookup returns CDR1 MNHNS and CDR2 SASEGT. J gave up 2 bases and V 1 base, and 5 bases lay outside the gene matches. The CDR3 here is CASSEGGTATYEQYF. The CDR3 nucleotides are TGTGCCAGCAGTGAAGGGGGGACAGCTACCTACGAGCAGTACTTC.

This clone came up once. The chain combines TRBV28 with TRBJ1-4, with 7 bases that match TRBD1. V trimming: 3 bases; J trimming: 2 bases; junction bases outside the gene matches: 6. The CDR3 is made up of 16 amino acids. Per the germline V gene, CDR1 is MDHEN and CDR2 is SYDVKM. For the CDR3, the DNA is TGTGCCAGCAGTTTGGAGGGGGCTGGGACTAATGAAAAACTGTTTTTT. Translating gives CASSLEGAGTNEKLFF.

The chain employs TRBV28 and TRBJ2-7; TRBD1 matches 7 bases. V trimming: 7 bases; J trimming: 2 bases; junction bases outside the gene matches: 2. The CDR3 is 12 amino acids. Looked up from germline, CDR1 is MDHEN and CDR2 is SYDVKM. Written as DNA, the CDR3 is TGTGCCAGCAATCAGGGGGCCTACGAGCAGTACTTC. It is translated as CASNQGAYEQYF.

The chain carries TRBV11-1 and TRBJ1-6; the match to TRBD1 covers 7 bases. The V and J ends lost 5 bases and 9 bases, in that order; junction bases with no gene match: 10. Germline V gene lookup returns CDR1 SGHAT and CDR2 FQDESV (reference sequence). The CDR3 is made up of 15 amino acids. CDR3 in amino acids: CASSNSGTDVSPLHF. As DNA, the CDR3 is TGTGCCAGCAGCAATTCCGGGACAGACGTTTCACCCCTCCACTTT. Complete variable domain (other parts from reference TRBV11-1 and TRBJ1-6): EAEVAQSPRYKITEKSQAVAFWCDPISGHATLYWYRQILGQGPELLVQFQDESVVDDSQLPKDRFSAERLKGVDSTLKIQPAELGDSAMYLCASSNSGTDVSPLHFGNGTRLTVT.

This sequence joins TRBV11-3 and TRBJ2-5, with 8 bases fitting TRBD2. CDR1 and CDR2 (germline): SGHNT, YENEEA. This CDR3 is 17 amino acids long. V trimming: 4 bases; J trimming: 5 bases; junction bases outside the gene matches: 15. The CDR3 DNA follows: TGTGCCAGCAGCTCCGGGGATTACGGGAGGGCCGGGGAGACCCAGTACTTC. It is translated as CASSSGDYGRAGETQYF. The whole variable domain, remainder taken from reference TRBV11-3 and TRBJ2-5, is EAGVVQSPRYKIIEKKQPVAFWCNPISGHNTLYWYLQNLGQGPELLIRYENEEAVDDSQLPKDRFSAERLKGVDSTLKIQPAELGDSAVYLCASSSGDYGRAGETQYFGPGTRLLVL.

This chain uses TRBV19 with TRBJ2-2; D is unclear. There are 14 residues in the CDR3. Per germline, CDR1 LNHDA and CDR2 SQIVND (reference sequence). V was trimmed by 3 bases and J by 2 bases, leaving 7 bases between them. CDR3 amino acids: CASSIFSNTGELFF. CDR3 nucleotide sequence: TGTGCCAGTAGTATTTTCAGCAACACCGGGGAGCTGTTTTTT. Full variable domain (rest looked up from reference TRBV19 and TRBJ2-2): DGGITQSPKYLFRKEGQNVTLSCEQNLNHDAMYWYRQDPGQGLRLIYYSQIVNDFQKGDIAEGYSVSREKKESFPLTVTSAQKNPTAFYLCASSIFSNTGELFFGEGSRLTVL.

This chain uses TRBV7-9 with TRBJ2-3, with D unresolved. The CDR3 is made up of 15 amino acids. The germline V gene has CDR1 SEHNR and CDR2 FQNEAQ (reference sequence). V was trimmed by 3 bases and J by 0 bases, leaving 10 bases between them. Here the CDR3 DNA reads TGTGCCAGCAGCTTTGGTGCTCGGAGCACAGATACGCAGTATTTT. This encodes CASSFGARSTDTQYF.

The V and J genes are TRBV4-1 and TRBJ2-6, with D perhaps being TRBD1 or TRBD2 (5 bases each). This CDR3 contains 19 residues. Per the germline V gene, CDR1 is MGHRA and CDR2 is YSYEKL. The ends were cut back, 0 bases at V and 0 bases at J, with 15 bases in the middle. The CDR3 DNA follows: TGCGCCAGCAGCCAAGATGGGGCAGGGACGAGCTCTGGGGCCAACGTCCTGACTTTC. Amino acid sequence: CASSQDGAGTSSGANVLTF.

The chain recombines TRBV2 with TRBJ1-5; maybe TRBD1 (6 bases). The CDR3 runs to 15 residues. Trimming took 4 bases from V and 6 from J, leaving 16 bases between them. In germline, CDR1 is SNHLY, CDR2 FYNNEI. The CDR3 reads CASSVEAGAAQPQHF. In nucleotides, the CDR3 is TGTGCCAGCAGTGTGGAGGCAGGGGCGGCTCAGCCCCAGCATTTT.

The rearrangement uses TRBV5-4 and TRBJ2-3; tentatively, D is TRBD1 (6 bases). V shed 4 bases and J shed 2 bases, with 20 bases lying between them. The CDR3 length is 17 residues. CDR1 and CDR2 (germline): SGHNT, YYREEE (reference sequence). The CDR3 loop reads CASSPRPRTDDTDTQYF. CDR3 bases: TGTGCCAGCAGCCCCAGACCCCGGACAGACGACACAGATACGCAGTATTTT.

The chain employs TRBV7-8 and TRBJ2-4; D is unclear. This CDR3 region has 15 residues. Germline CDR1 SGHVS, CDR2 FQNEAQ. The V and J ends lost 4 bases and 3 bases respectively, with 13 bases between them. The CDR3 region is CASSSDPSGKNIQYF. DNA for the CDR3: TGTGCCAGCAGCTCCGACCCGTCGGGCAAAAACATTCAGTACTTC.

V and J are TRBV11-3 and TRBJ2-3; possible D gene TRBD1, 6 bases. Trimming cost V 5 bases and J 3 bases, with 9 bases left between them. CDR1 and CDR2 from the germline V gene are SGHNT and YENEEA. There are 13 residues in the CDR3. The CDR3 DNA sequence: TGTGCCAGCAGCGTACAGGGTACAGATACGCAGTATTTT. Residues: CASSVQGTDTQYF.

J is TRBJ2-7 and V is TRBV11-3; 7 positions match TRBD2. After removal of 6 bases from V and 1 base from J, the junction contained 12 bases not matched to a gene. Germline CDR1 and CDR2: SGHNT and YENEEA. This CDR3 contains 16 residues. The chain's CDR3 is CASSPSGGAGSYEQYF. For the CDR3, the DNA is TGTGCCAGCAGTCCATCCGGGGGAGCGGGGTCCTACGAGCAGTACTTC.

In DNA, the CDR3 is TGTGCCAGCGGAGTGGGACTAGCGGGGAGGGATACGCAGTATTTT. Amino acid sequence: CASGVGLAGRDTQYF. The chain is built from TRBV11-2 and TRBJ2-3; 13 bases align to TRBD2. The CDR3 has 15 amino acids. Germline V gene lookup returns CDR1 SGHAT and CDR2 FQNNGV. Trimming took 8 bases from V and 6 from J; bases not matched to a gene: 8.

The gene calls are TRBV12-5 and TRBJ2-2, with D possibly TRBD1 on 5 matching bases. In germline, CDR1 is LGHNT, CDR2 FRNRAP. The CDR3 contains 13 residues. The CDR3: CFTRQTNTGELFF. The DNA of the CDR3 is TGTTTCACCCGACAGACGAACACCGGGGAGCTGTTTTTT.

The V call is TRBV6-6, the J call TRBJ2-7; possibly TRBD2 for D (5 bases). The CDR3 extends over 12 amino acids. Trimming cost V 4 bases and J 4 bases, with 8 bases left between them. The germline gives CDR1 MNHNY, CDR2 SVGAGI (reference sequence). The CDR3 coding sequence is TGTGCCAGCAGTTCTAGCCGATACGAGCAGTACTTC. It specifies CASSSSRYEQYF.

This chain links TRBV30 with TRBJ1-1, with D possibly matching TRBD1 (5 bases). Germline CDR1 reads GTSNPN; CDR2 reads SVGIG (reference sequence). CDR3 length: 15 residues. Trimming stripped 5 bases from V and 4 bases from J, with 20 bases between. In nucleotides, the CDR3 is TGTGCCTGGTGGGGGACGAGGGGCGCAGGCACTGAAGCTTTCTTT. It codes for CAWWGTRGAGTEAFF. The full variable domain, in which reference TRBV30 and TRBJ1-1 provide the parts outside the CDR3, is SQTIHQWPATLVQPVGSPLSLECTVEGTSNPNLYWYRQAAGRGLQLLFYSVGIGQISSEVPQNLSASRPQDRQFILSSKKLLLSDSGFYLCAWWGTRGAGTEAFFGQGTRLTVV.

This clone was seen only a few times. The CDR3 protein is CASSPRNVNQETQYF. The DNA for the CDR3 is TGTGCCAGCTCACCAAGGAACGTTAACCAAGAGACCCAGTACTTC. V and J are TRBV18 and TRBJ2-5; D is undetermined. Per the germline V gene, CDR1 is KGHSH and CDR2 is LQKENI. V shed 2 bases and J shed 0 bases, with 10 bases lying between them. The CDR3 runs 15 residues.

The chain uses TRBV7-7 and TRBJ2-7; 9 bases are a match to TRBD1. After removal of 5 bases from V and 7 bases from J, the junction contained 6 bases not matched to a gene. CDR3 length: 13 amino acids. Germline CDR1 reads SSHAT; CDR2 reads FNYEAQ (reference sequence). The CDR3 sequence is CASSPSDRGEQYF. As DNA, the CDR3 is TGTGCCAGCAGCCCATCGGACAGGGGAGAGCAGTACTTC. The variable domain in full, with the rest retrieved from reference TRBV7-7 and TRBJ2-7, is GAGVSQSPRYKVTKRGQDVTLRCDPISSHATLYWYQQALGQGPEFLTYFNYEAQPDKSGLPSDRFSAERPEGSISTLTIQRTEQRDSAMYRCASSPSDRGEQYFGPGTRLTVT.

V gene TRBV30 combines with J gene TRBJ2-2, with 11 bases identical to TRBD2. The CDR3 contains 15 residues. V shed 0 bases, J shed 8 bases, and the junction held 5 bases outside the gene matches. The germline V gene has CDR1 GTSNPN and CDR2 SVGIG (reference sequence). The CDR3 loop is CAWSVTSGRGGELFF. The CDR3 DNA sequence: TGTGCCTGGAGTGTAACTAGCGGGAGAGGAGGGGAGCTGTTTTTT.

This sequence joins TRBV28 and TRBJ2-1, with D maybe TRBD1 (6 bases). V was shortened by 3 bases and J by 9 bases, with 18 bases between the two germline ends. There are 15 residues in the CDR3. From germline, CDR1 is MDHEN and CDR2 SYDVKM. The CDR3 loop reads CASSLPRGIGSEQFF. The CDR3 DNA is TGTGCCAGCAGTTTGCCCAGGGGTATAGGTTCTGAGCAGTTCTTC.

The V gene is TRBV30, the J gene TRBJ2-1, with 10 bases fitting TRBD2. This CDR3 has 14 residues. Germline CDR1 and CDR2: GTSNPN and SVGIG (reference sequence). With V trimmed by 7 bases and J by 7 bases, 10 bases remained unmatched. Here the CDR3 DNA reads TGTGCCTCGTCACTAGCGGGGTTTAGTAATGAGCAGTTCTTC. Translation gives CASSLAGFSNEQFF.

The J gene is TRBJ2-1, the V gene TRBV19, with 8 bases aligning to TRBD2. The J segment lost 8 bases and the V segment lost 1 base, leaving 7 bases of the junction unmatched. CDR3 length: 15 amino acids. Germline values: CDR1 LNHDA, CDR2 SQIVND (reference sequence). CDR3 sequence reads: CASSIAAGARDEQFF. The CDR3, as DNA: TGTGCCAGTAGTATAGCAGCGGGGGCTCGGGATGAGCAGTTCTTC.

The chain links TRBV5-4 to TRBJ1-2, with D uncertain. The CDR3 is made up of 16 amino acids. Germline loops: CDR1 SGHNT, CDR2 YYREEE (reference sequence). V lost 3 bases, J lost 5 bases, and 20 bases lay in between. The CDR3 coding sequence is TGTGCCAGCAGCTCCCCGGCCGACTCGGTGGGGTATGGCTACACCTTC. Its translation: CASSSPADSVGYGYTF.

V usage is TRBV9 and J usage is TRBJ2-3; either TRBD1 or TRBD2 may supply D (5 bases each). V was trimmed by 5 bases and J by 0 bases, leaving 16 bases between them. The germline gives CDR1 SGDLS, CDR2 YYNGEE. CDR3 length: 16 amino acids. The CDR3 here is CASSLPGTPSTDTQYF. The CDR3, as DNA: TGTGCCAGCAGTCTTCCCGGGACGCCTAGCACAGATACGCAGTATTTT. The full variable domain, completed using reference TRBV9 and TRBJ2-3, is DSGVTQTPKHLITATGQRVTLRCSPRSGDLSVYWYQQSLDQGLQFLIQYYNGEERAKGNILERFSAQQFPDLHSELNLSSLELGDSALYFCASSLPGTPSTDTQYFGPGTRLTVL.

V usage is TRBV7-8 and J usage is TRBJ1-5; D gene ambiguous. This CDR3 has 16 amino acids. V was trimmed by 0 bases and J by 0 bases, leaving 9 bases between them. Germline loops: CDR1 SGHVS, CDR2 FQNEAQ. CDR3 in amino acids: CASSLATRISNQPQHF. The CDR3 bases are TGTGCCAGCAGCTTAGCAACTCGGATTAGCAATCAGCCCCAGCATTTT.

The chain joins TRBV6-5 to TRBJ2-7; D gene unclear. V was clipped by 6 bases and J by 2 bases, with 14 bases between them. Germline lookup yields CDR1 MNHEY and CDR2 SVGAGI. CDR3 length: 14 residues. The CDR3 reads CASSPYGSTYEQYF. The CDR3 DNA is TGTGCCAGCAGCCCCTATGGCTCAACCTACGAGCAGTACTTC.

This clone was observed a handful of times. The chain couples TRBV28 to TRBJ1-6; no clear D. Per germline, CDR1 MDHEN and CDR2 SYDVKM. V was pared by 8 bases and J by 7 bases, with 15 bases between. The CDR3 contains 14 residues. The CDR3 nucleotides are TGTGCCAGCCTTACACCGGACCAAAATTCACCCCTCCACTTT. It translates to CASLTPDQNSPLHF.

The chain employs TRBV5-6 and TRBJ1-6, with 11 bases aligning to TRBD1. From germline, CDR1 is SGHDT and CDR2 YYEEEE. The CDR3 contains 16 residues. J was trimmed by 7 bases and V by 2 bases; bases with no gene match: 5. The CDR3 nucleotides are TGTGCCAGCAGCTTAGGGACAGGGGGACGGAATTCACCCCTCCACTTT. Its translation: CASSLGTGGRNSPLHF.

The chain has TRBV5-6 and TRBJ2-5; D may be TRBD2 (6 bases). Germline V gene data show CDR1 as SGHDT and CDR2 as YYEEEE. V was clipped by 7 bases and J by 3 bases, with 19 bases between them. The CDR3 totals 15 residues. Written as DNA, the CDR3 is TGTGCCAGCCCCTCACCCGGGGGACGGGAAGAGACCCAGTACTTC. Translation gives CASPSPGGREETQYF.